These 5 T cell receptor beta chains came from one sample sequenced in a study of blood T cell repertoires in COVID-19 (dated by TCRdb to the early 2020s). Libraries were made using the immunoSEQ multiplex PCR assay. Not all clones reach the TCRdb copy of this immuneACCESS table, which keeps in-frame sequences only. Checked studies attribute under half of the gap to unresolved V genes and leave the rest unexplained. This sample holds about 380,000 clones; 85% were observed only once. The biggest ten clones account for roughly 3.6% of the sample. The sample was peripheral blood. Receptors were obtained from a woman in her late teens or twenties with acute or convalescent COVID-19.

CDR3 protein: CASSFSSGSTDTQYF. The CDR3 DNA reads TGTGCCAGCAGCTTCTCTAGCGGTAGCACAGATACGCAGTATTTT. The rearrangement uses TRBV7-9 and TRBJ2-3, with 7 bases lining up with TRBD2. CDR1 is SEHNR and CDR2 is FQNEAQ in the germline V gene (reference sequence). This CDR3 is built from 15 residues. V lost 3 bases and J lost 0; bases outside the gene matches: 3.

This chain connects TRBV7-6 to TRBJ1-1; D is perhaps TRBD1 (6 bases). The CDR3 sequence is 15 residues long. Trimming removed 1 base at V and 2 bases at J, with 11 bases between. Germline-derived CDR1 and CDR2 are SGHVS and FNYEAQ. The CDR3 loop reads CASSLVGGVNTEAFF. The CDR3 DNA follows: TGTGCCAGCAGCTTAGTAGGGGGGGTAAACACTGAAGCTTTCTTT.

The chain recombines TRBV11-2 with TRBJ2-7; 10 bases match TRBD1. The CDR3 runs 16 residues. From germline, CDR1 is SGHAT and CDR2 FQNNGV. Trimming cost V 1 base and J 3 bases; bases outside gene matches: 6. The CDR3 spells CASSLVPGQGNYEQYF. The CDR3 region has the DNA TGTGCCAGCAGCTTAGTCCCGGGACAGGGGAACTACGAGCAGTACTTC.

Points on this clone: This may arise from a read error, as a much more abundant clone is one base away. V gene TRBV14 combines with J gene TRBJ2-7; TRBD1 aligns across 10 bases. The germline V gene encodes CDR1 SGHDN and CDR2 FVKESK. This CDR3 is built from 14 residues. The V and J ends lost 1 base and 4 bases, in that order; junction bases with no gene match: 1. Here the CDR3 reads CASSQGQGAYEQYF. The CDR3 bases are TGTGCCAGCAGCCAAGGACAGGGGGCTTACGAGCAGTACTTC.

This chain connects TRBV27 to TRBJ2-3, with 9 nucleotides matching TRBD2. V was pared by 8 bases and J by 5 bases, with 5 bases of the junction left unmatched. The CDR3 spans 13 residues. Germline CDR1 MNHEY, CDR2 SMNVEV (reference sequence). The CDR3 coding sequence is TGTGCCAGCTGGCGGGAGGGCCGAGATACGCAGTATTTT. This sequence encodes CASWREGRDTQYF.